The next 17 T cell receptor beta chains were all read from a single sample in a study of cytomegalovirus exposure and HLA in healthy donors. Profiling relied on immunoSEQ multiplex PCR, and the TCRdb table lists in-frame clones only, not all of them. This sample yields approximately 210,000 clones, of which approximately 86% are seen a single time; 2.5% to 3.5% belongs to the top ten. The sequencing sample was made of PBMCs. The receptors originated from a woman under 30 in good health and CMV-seronegative.

The rearrangement joins TRBV6-5 to TRBJ2-1; 8 bases fit TRBD2. The J segment lost 9 bases and the V segment lost 6 bases, leaving 7 bases of the junction unmatched. The CDR3 extends over 13 amino acids. CDR1 is MNHEY and CDR2 is SVGAGI in the germline V gene. Written as DNA, the CDR3 is TGTGCCAGCAGAACAATTAGCGGGACTGAGCAGTTCTTC. It translates to CASRTISGTEQFF.

The chain has TRBV7-9 and TRBJ2-7, with D possibly being TRBD1 (5 bases). V gave up 3 bases and J gave up 2 bases, with 14 bases separating them. Germline CDR1 is SEHNR and CDR2 is FQNEAQ (reference sequence). CDR3 length: 15 residues. CDR3 sequence (DNA): TGTGCCAGCAGCTTGACAGTGGGCAAAACCTACGAGCAGTACTTC. Protein: CASSLTVGKTYEQYF.

The chain employs TRBV27 and TRBJ1-1; unclear D gene. Germline V gene data show CDR1 as MNHEY and CDR2 as SMNVEV (reference sequence). This CDR3 has 12 residues. V lost 8 bases and J lost 1, with 8 bases in between. In nucleotides, the CDR3 is TGTGCCAGCGGCGGTAGGAACACTGAAGCTTTCTTT. Translated: CASGGRNTEAFF.

This chain links TRBV5-1 with TRBJ2-5; the match to TRBD1 covers 9 bases. V lost 3 bases to trimming and J lost 2 bases; unmatched junction nucleotides: 2. The CDR3 spans 14 residues. The V gene's germline CDR1 is SGHRS and CDR2 YFSETQ. Here the CDR3 reads CASSWTGVQETQYF. The DNA of the CDR3 is TGCGCCAGCAGCTGGACAGGGGTGCAAGAGACCCAGTACTTC. The full variable domain, with the rest looked up from reference TRBV5-1 and TRBJ2-5, is KAGVTQTPRYLIKTRGQQVTLSCSPISGHRSVSWYQQTPGQGLQFLFEYFSETQRNKGNFPGRFSGRQFSNSRSEMNVSTLELGDSALYLCASSWTGVQETQYFGPGTRLLVL.

The rearrangement joins TRBV29-1 to TRBJ2-7, with D possibly matching TRBD1 (5 bases). CDR1 and CDR2 from the germline V gene are SQVTM and ANQGSEA. V was trimmed by 3 bases and J by 4 bases, leaving 13 bases between them. CDR3 length: 13 amino acids. The CDR3 is CSVDKGEGYEQYF. CDR3 coding DNA: TGCAGCGTTGACAAAGGGGAAGGGTACGAGCAGTACTTC.

V usage is TRBV9 and J usage is TRBJ2-1; 12 bases map to TRBD2. V dropped 2 bases and J dropped 10; count of bases not matched to a gene: 13. There are 17 residues in the CDR3. Germline V gene sequence: CDR1 SGDLS, CDR2 YYNGEE. The CDR3 coding sequence is TGTGCCAGCAGCGTGGCTAGACTAGCGGGAGTTAGCGGGGAGCAGTTCTTC. Its protein product is CASSVARLAGVSGEQFF.

This chain uses TRBV9 with TRBJ2-3; 8 positions match TRBD2. Germline-derived CDR1 and CDR2 are SGDLS and YYNGEE. This CDR3 contains 16 residues. The ends lost 2 bases at V and 0 bases at J; junction bases unmatched: 5. In DNA form, the CDR3 reads TGTGCCAGCAGCGTGGCTAGCGGGTCTAGCACAGATACGCAGTATTTT. Its translation is CASSVASGSSTDTQYF.

J is TRBJ2-3 and V is TRBV29-1; 11 nucleotides line up with TRBD2. V lost 6 bases and J lost 4; bases outside the gene matches: 3. The CDR3 covers 13 residues. The germline V gene encodes CDR1 SQVTM and CDR2 ANQGSEA. CDR3 in amino acids: CSVLAGGPDTQYF. DNA of the CDR3: TGCAGCGTCCTAGCGGGAGGCCCAGATACGCAGTATTTT.

The V call is TRBV21-1, the J call TRBJ1-3. TRBV21-1 is a pseudogene segment. This CDR3 has 14 amino acids. DNA for the CDR3: TGTGCCAGCAGCCTGGGGGGGCCGGAAGACACCATATATTTT. Protein product: CASSLGGPEDTIYF.

This sequence joins TRBV18 and TRBJ1-2; D is perhaps TRBD1 (6 bases). Germline values: CDR1 KGHSH, CDR2 LQKENI. The CDR3 covers 13 residues. Trimming cost V 6 bases and J 7 bases, with 15 bases left between them. The CDR3 here is CASSDDRNSGYTF. In DNA form, the CDR3 reads TGTGCCAGCTCCGACGACAGGAACAGTGGCTACACCTTC. Full variable domain (outside the CDR3, taken from reference TRBV18 and TRBJ1-2): NAGVMQNPRHLVRRRGQEARLRCSPMKGHSHVYWYRQLPEEGLKFMVYLQKENIIDESGMPKERFSAEFPKEGPSILRIQQVVRGDSAAYFCASSDDRNSGYTFGSGTRLTVV.

The chain combines TRBV4-3 with TRBJ2-7, with 7 bases aligning to TRBD2. The CDR3 runs to 13 residues. J lost 6 bases, V lost 9 bases, and 11 bases had no gene match. Per germline, CDR1 LGHNA and CDR2 YSLEER. The CDR3 DNA sequence: TGCGCCAGTTCGAGCGGGGTGGAAGGCGAGCAGTACTTC. Translated: CASSSGVEGEQYF.

The J gene is TRBJ1-1, the V gene TRBV27, with D unclear. The CDR3 covers 14 residues. Trimming pared 6 bases from V and 1 base from J, leaving 12 bases between. Germline V gives CDR1 MNHEY, CDR2 SMNVEV (reference sequence). CDR3 bases: TGTGCCAGCAGAATTGACTGGTGGAACACTGAAGCTTTCTTT. Translation gives CASRIDWWNTEAFF.

This clone was recorded once. V is TRBV10-2 and J is TRBJ2-7; 14 nucleotides align to TRBD2. With V trimmed by 4 bases and J by 1 base, 9 bases remained unmatched. Germline-derived CDR1 and CDR2 are WSHSY and SAAADI. The CDR3 totals 18 residues. The CDR3 DNA is TGCGCCAGCAGTGTTGCGGGGACTAGCGGGAGTTTGTCCTACGAGCAGTACTTC. Its protein is CASSVAGTSGSLSYEQYF.

This sequence joins TRBV20-1 and TRBJ2-1, with D possibly TRBD2 on 6 matching bases. The V end lost 6 bases, the J end lost 4 bases, and 7 bases lay between the germline ends. CDR1 is DFQATT, CDR2 SNEGSKA, per germline (reference sequence). This CDR3 spans 11 amino acids. CDR3 in amino acids: CSALAYNEQFF. The DNA for the CDR3 is TGCAGTGCGCTAGCGTACAATGAGCAGTTCTTC.

The genes are TRBV2 and TRBJ2-2, with D perhaps TRBD1 (6 bases). The CDR3 totals 22 residues. Germline CDR1 SNHLY, CDR2 FYNNEI. With 8 bases removed from V and 3 bases from J, the gap between germline ends came to 37 bases. CDR3 loop: CASRYLGHPHPRSPSHTGELFF. Here the CDR3 DNA reads TGTGCCAGCCGGTATTTGGGACATCCCCATCCTAGGTCGCCCAGTCACACCGGGGAGCTGTTTTTT.

V and J are TRBV19 and TRBJ1-5; 9 bases are a match to TRBD1. The V gene's germline CDR1 is LNHDA and CDR2 SQIVND (reference sequence). The CDR3 spans 14 residues. V lost 4 bases to trimming and J lost 6 bases; unmatched junction nucleotides: 4. CDR3 residues: CASSTTGGGQPQHF. DNA of the CDR3: TGTGCCAGTAGTACTACAGGGGGCGGTCAGCCCCAGCATTTT.

The chain couples TRBV27 to TRBJ2-7, with 12 bases matching TRBD2. Germline CDR1 is MNHEY and CDR2 is SMNVEV (reference sequence). The CDR3 extends over 13 amino acids. Germline trimming cut 8 bases from V and 4 bases from J; bases unmatched to any gene: 3. The CDR3 loop is CASGLAGSYEQYF. The CDR3, as DNA: TGTGCCAGCGGACTAGCGGGATCTTACGAGCAGTACTTC.